The present T cell receptor beta chain was sequenced within a study of cytomegalovirus exposure and HLA in healthy donors. The V end lost 4 bases, the J end lost 5 bases, and 13 bases lay between the germline ends. Germline-derived CDR1 and CDR2 are SGDLS and YYNGEE. This CDR3 comprises 13 residues. This PCR relied on a set of 60 Vbeta primers and 13 Jbeta primers. Using immunoSEQ multiplex PCR, the repertoire was profiled, and TCRdb retains in-frame clones only, with some absent. The sample contains about 76,000 clones, 81% of which appear only once. The rearrangement uses TRBV9 and TRBJ2-7; D may be TRBD2 (6 bases). Sequencing was performed on PBMCs. This TCR derives from a woman between 25 and 40 years old in good health and CMV-seronegative. The DNA of the CDR3 is TGTGCCAGCAGCCCCGGCGGGATCAACGAGCAGTACTTC. It encodes CASSPGGINEQYF.